This TCR beta chain was recovered during a study of CD4+ T cells in melanoma. The study, taken as a whole, reports: CD8+ T cell, macrophage and B cell function reportedly correlated with neoantigen-specific CD4+ T cells.

Concerning this clone: Its antigen is currently unknown.

Only in-frame clones appear in the TCRdb table, and some are missing; sequencing was by immunoSEQ multiplex PCR. The sample carries roughly 120,000 clones, about 90% recorded once. Trimming pared 0 bases from V and 2 bases from J, leaving 8 bases between. Looked up from germline, CDR1 is SGHNT and CDR2 is YYREEE (reference sequence). This CDR3 region has 14 residues. This receptor was identified in a human donor with melanoma. The sample was peripheral blood. The rearrangement links TRBV5-4 to TRBJ1-1; no firm D call. The CDR3 region is CASSLDWSNTEAFF. The CDR3 DNA sequence: TGTGCCAGCAGCTTGGATTGGTCAAACACTGAAGCTTTCTTT.